These T cell receptor beta chains were read from a single sample in a study of blood T cells in healthy people across ages. TCRdb independently ran MiXCR on the 5' RACE reads; one entry per CDR3 protein. The sample lists approximately 1,000,000 distinct CDR3 sequences; about two fifths were seen once. The sequenced sample was blood. These receptors came from a man between 18 and 35 years old in good health. CDR3s include the opening cysteine and the closing phenylalanine or tryptophan. Each record gives: V gene, clone size, D gene, J gene, CDR3 DNA, CDR3 protein. D genes are given only for firm matches. Clone size is not always given. Where it is, it says once, few, many or a class for expanded clones.

TRBV7-9	NA	NA	TRBJ1-2	TGTGCCAGCAGCCGCCGGGCCTACTATGGCTACACCTTC	CASSRRAYYGYTF
TRBV5-1	NA	NA	TRBJ2-6	TGCGCCAGCAGCCCCGGGGGATCTGGGGCCAACGTCCTGACTTTC	CASSPGGSGANVLTF
TRBV12-3/TRBV12-4	NA	NA	TRBJ1-1	TGTGCCAGCAGTTTCGGGGCCCGAACTGAAGCTTTCTTT	CASSFGARTEAFF
TRBV20-1	few	TRBD1	TRBJ1-5	TGCAGTGTCAAGAGGACAGGTTGGGATCAGCCCCAGCATTTT	CSVKRTGWDQPQHF
TRBV9	few	TRBD1	TRBJ1-2	TGTGCCAGCAGGGGGACAGGGAGTAACTATGGCTACACCTTC	CASRGTGSNYGYTF
TRBV9	NA	NA	TRBJ2-6	TGTGCCAACAGCGTAAGAGGCCCAGCTGCCTCTGGGGCCAACGTCCTGACTTTC	CANSVRGPAASGANVLTF
TRBV6-2/TRBV6-3	few	NA	TRBJ1-4	TGTGCCAGCAAGCGGTCCAGGACTAATGAAAAACTGTTTTTT	CASKRSRTNEKLFF
TRBV10-3	many	NA	TRBJ1-2	TGTGCCATCAGTTCCCGGGGAGGCACCCTGATTAACTATGGCTACACCTTC	CAISSRGGTLINYGYTF
TRBV28	few	NA	TRBJ2-5	TGTGCCGTCCAAGAACAGGAGACCCAGTACTTC	CAVQEQETQYF
TRBV7-2	NA	NA	TRBJ2-1	TGTGCCAGCAGCTTATCTGTCGGGGGAGAAGGAGAGACCCAGTTCTTC	CASSLSVGGEGETQFF
TRBV15	few	NA	TRBJ1-3	TGTGCCACCAGCAGAGATTGGGAGACCTCTGGAAACACCATATATTTT	CATSRDWETSGNTIYF
TRBV5-4	few	TRBD1	TRBJ1-1	TGTGCCAGCAGCCGCCCGGACAGGGGAGACACTGAAGCTTTCTTT	CASSRPDRGDTEAFF
TRBV6-5	NA	TRBD1	TRBJ2-1	TGTGCCAGCAGTCGCGACAGGGAATCCTACAATGAGCAGTTCTTC	CASSRDRESYNEQFF
TRBV2	NA	NA	TRBJ1-4	TGTGCCAGCAGTGGGGTCGAAGTGTTTTTT	CASSGVEVFF
TRBV7-2	few	TRBD1	TRBJ1-2	TGTGCCAGCAGCCCCCTAGGGACAGAATGGGCTTCTAACTATGGCTACACCTTC	CASSPLGTEWASNYGYTF
TRBV6-5	few	TRBD1	TRBJ1-4	TGTGCCAGCAGTAGGGGGACAGGGTCTAATGAAAAACTGTTTTTT	CASSRGTGSNEKLFF
TRBV15	NA	NA	TRBJ1-2	TGTGCCACCAGCAGGCAGGGAGGCTATGGCTACACCTTC	CATSRQGGYGYTF
TRBV6-6	NA	NA	TRBJ1-6	TGTGCCAGCAGTTCCCCGGTACAGGGAGGGCATTCACCCCTCCACTTT	CASSSPVQGGHSPLHF
TRBV5-1	NA	NA	TRBJ2-3	TGCGCCAGCAGCTTGGTGGTCCCCAGTAATACGCAGTATTTT	CASSLVVPSNTQYF
TRBV7-2	NA	NA	TRBJ2-3	TGTGCCAGCGGCAGGGCGGCCGCAGATACGCAGTATTTT	CASGRAAADTQYF
TRBV10-3	NA	NA	TRBJ1-1	TGTGCCACCAATACACACAGGGACATGAACACTGAAGCTTTCTTT	CATNTHRDMNTEAFF
TRBV2	many	NA	TRBJ2-3	TGTGCCAGCAGTGCGGGGAGGGATACGCAGTATTTT	CASSAGRDTQYF
TRBV6-1	NA	NA	TRBJ2-7	TGTGCCAGCAACAACAGGGAGTTTGGCGAGCAGTACTTC	CASNNREFGEQYF
TRBV7-9	NA	NA	TRBJ1-2	TGTGCCAGCAGCATGGACCCGTCTTATGGCTACACCTTC	CASSMDPSYGYTF
TRBV9	many	NA	TRBJ2-3	TGTGCCAGCAGCCCCCAGCCTACCACAGATACGCAGTATTTT	CASSPQPTTDTQYF
TRBV4-3	NA	TRBD1	TRBJ1-2	TGCGCCAGCAGCCAAGATATGACAGGGGATGGCTACACCTTC	CASSQDMTGDGYTF
TRBV20-1	few	TRBD1	TRBJ1-1	TGCAGTGCTAGAGAGGGGACAGACACTGAAGCTTTCTTT	CSAREGTDTEAFF
TRBV20-1	few	TRBD2	TRBJ2-3	TGCAGTGTCCAGACTAGCGGGGTGCGCACAGATACGCAGTATTTT	CSVQTSGVRTDTQYF
TRBV4-3	few	NA	TRBJ1-4	TGCGCCAGCAGCCAAGATCTGGGGGCTAATGAAAAACTGTTTTTT	CASSQDLGANEKLFF
TRBV7-9	NA	NA	TRBJ1-4	TGTGCCAGCAGCTTACTGGGAGGGACTCCCCCAACTAATGAAAAACTGTTTTTT	CASSLLGGTPPTNEKLFF
TRBV7-9	few	TRBD1	TRBJ2-1	TGTGCCAGCAGCTTCACAGGGGGCAAGGTCGATGAGCAGTTCTTC	CASSFTGGKVDEQFF
TRBV5-5	NA	NA	TRBJ1-5	TGTGCCAGCAGCTTGGAAGGGGGTGGCCTACGGCAGCCCCAGCATTTT	CASSLEGGGLRQPQHF
TRBV4-3	NA	NA	TRBJ2-4	TGCGCCAGCAGCCAAGATAACGAGGGGAGGCCCATTCAGTACTTC	CASSQDNEGRPIQYF
TRBV4-2	many	NA	TRBJ1-4	TGTGCCAGCTCCCAAATCCAGACAGCAACTAATGAAAAACTGTTTTTT	CASSQIQTATNEKLFF
TRBV15	NA	NA	TRBJ2-4	TGTGCCACCAGCAGAGGTTCAGGGTTAGCCAAAAACATTCAGTACTTC	CATSRGSGLAKNIQYF
TRBV13	NA	TRBD1	TRBJ2-5	TGTGCCAGCAGTTCTGGGACAGCCACGGAGACCCAGTACTTC	CASSSGTATETQYF
TRBV12-3/TRBV12-4	few	NA	TRBJ1-1	TGTGCCAGCAGCTCAGGGAATCCGAACACTGAAGCTTTCTTT	CASSSGNPNTEAFF
TRBV2	NA	NA	TRBJ2-5	TGTGCCAGCAGTGAATTTACAGGGAGAAACAATGAGCAGTACTTC	CASSEFTGRNNEQYF
TRBV4-2	NA	NA	TRBJ1-2	TGTGCCAGCAGCCAAGAACGAGGACGATTCATAGGTGGCTACACCTTC	CASSQERGRFIGGYTF
TRBV14	NA	NA	TRBJ1-4	TGTGCCAGCAGCCAAGACGAACTCCCCGGCTCCCGAGATGAAAAACTGTTTTTT	CASSQDELPGSRDEKLFF
TRBV12-3/TRBV12-4	NA	TRBD1	TRBJ1-5	TGTGCCAGCAGGCCGACCGGGACAGGGAGGGTTTACAATCACCCCCAGCATTTT	CASRPTGTGRVYNHPQHF
TRBV18	once	TRBD2	TRBJ2-7	TGTGCCAGCTCACCACGCGGGGGCTCCTACGAGCAGTACTTC	CASSPRGGSYEQYF
TRBV4-3	NA	TRBD1	TRBJ1-4	TGCGCCAGCAGCTTCCGGGACAGTCATAATGAGAAACTGTTTTTT	CASSFRDSHNEKLFF
TRBV27	NA	NA	TRBJ1-1	TGTGCCAGCAGTTTATATTTGGGGTTGGGTGAAGCTTTCTTT	CASSLYLGLGEAFF
TRBV5-1	NA	NA	TRBJ2-5	TGCGCCAGCAGCTTATTGGACGAGACCCAGTACTTC	CASSLLDETQYF
TRBV11-2	few	NA	TRBJ2-7	TGTGCCAGCAGCTTAGGTCGATGGGGCAATATGAGCTCCTACGAGCAGTACTTC	CASSLGRWGNMSSYEQYF
TRBV7-8	NA	NA	TRBJ2-1	TGTGCCAGCAGCTTCCTAGGGACCATCCAAAACAGGAATGAGCAGTTCTTC	CASSFLGTIQNRNEQFF
TRBV14	few	NA	TRBJ1-1	TGTGCCAGCAGCCAGACCTATATTGAGATGAACACTGAAGCTTTCTTT	CASSQTYIEMNTEAFF